A selection of T cell receptor beta chains follows, all from one sample in a study of cytomegalovirus exposure and HLA in healthy donors. TCRdb keeps only in-frame clones here, not all; method: immunoSEQ multiplex PCR. The table shows under 200,000 clones, with around three quarters occurring only once. Sample: PBMCs. The receptors come from a man between 45 and 60 years old in good health and CMV-seropositive. CDR3s include the opening cysteine and the closing phenylalanine or tryptophan. A D gene is named only where the DNA matches it firmly. For some rows the clone size is stated as once, few or many, or as a class when expanded; others skip it.

len | j_gene | abundance | d_gene | v_gene | CDR3aa | CDR3nt
16 | TRBJ1-5 | . | . | TRBV18 | CASSPPSAGRDQPQHF | TGTGCCAGCTCACCACCGTCGGCAGGAAGAGATCAGCCCCAGCATTTT
15 | TRBJ1-5 | . | TRBD1 | TRBV9 | CASSVGGGGNQPQHF | TGTGCCAGCAGCGTAGGAGGGGGCGGCAATCAGCCCCAGCATTTT
13 | TRBJ1-5 | . | . | TRBV5-5 | CASSSGTFRRQHF | TGTGCCAGCAGCTCCGGGACATTTCGCAGGCAGCATTTT
14 | TRBJ1-1 | few | . | TRBV19 | CASSFRGGKTEAFF | TGTGCCAGTAGTTTCAGGGGAGGGAAGACTGAAGCTTTCTTT
16 | TRBJ1-5 | . | . | TRBV2 | CASSGLRQANNQPQHF | TGTGCCAGCAGTGGGCTACGGCAGGCCAACAATCAGCCCCAGCATTTT
16 | TRBJ2-2 | . | TRBD2 | TRBV19 | CASSILPQGGTGELFF | TGTGCCAGTAGTATACTCCCCCAGGGAGGGACCGGGGAGCTGTTTTTT
13 | TRBJ1-5 | . | TRBD1 | TRBV19 | CASSTGGNQPQHF | TGTGCCAGCAGCACAGGGGGCAATCAGCCCCAGCATTTT
16 | TRBJ2-1 | . | TRBD1 | TRBV25-1 | CASSENRGQGVYEQFF | TGTGCCAGCAGTGAAAATAGGGGACAGGGAGTCTATGAGCAGTTCTTC
15 | TRBJ2-2 | . | . | TRBV7-3 | CASSPGGQFTGELFF | TGTGCCAGCAGCCCGGGAGGACAGTTCACCGGGGAGCTGTTTTTT
16 | TRBJ2-5 | . | TRBD1 | TRBV7-9 | CASSSRDRGVQETQYF | TGTGCCAGCAGCTCTCGGGACAGGGGGGTCCAAGAGACCCAGTACTTC
12 | TRBJ1-1 | . | TRBD1 | TRBV18 | CASSPGQGAAFF | TGTGCCAGCTCCCCAGGACAGGGCGCAGCTTTCTTT
13 | TRBJ2-7 | . | . | TRBV5-1 | CASSIGGSYEQYF | TGCGCCAGCAGCATCGGGGGCTCCTACGAGCAGTACTTC
14 | TRBJ2-7 | few | TRBD1 | TRBV7-6 | CASSFGTGASEQYF | TGTGCCAGCAGCTTTGGGACAGGGGCGTCCGAGCAGTACTTC
13 | TRBJ1-2 | . | . | TRBV7-2 | CASSWNGDYGYTF | TGTGCCAGCAGCTGGAACGGGGACTATGGCTACACCTTC
14 | TRBJ1-4 | . | TRBD1 | TRBV10-3 | CAISQGQSNEKLFF | TGTGCCATCAGTCAGGGACAGTCTAATGAAAAACTGTTTTTT
15 | TRBJ1-1 | . | . | TRBV7-2 | CASSSSPGRNTEAFF | TGTGCCAGCAGCTCATCCCCAGGGCGGAACACTGAAGCTTTCTTT
14 | TRBJ2-5 | few | . | TRBV10-3 | CAIRMGQAQETQYF | TGTGCCATCAGAATGGGGCAAGCCCAAGAGACCCAGTACTTC
12 | TRBJ1-1 | . | . | TRBV30 | CAWNRGLVEAFF | TGTGCCTGGAATCGGGGACTAGTTGAAGCTTTCTTT
12 | TRBJ1-1 | . | . | TRBV6-5 | CASSEGQTEAFF | TGTGCCAGCAGTGAAGGACAGACTGAAGCTTTCTTT
11 | TRBJ1-1 | . | . | TRBV20-1 | CSAEMNTEAFF | TGCAGTGCCGAGATGAACACTGAAGCTTTCTTT
15 | TRBJ2-7 | . | . | TRBV5-6 | CASSLLAQGSYEQYF | TGTGCCAGCAGCTTGTTGGCACAGGGTTCCTACGAGCAGTACTTC
14 | TRBJ1-2 | few | . | TRBV9 | CASSVAGGSYGYTF | TGTGCCAGCAGCGTAGCCGGGGGGTCCTATGGCTACACCTTC
15 | TRBJ1-2 | . | TRBD1 | TRBV10-3 | CAISVTGGDDYGYTF | TGTGCCATCAGTGTGACAGGGGGCGACGACTATGGCTACACCTTC
17 | TRBJ2-7 | once | TRBD1 | TRBV4-3 | CASSLQIGTGSSYEQYF | TGCGCCAGCAGCCTTCAAATCGGGACAGGCAGCTCCTACGAGCAGTACTTC
12 | TRBJ1-1 | . | TRBD1 | TRBV18 | CASSSRQGAAFF | TGTGCCAGCTCATCCCGACAGGGTGCAGCTTTCTTT
16 | TRBJ1-2 | . | . | TRBV13 | CASSLGQAAPNYGYTF | TGTGCCAGCAGCTTAGGACAGGCGGCCCCTAACTATGGCTACACCTTC
14 | TRBJ2-1 | . | TRBD2 | TRBV11-2 | CASKRAGGMNEQFF | TGTGCCAGTAAGAGAGCGGGGGGAATGAATGAGCAGTTCTTC
16 | TRBJ1-6 | . | TRBD1 | TRBV25-1 | CASRPADRGYNSPLHF | TGTGCCAGCAGGCCAGCCGACAGGGGTTATAATTCACCCCTCCACTTT
16 | TRBJ2-7 | . | TRBD2 | TRBV2 | CASSEVGLAGDYEQYF | TGTGCCAGCAGTGAAGTTGGACTTGCGGGGGACTACGAGCAGTACTTC
9 | TRBJ1-1 | . | . | TRBV20-1 | CRPGTEAFF | TGCAGGCCGGGGACTGAAGCTTTCTTT
16 | TRBJ2-7 | few | TRBD1 | TRBV5-6 | CASSLKGQGPPYEQYF | TGTGCCAGCAGCTTGAAGGGACAGGGCCCTCCCTACGAGCAGTACTTC
14 | TRBJ2-5 | . | TRBD1 | TRBV6-1 | CASRKTGLQETQYF | TGTGCCAGCAGGAAGACAGGGCTGCAGGAGACCCAGTACTTC
15 | TRBJ1-4 | . | TRBD1 | TRBV2 | CASSEAGTGPGKLFF | TGTGCCAGCAGTGAAGCGGGGACAGGGCCGGGAAAACTGTTTTTT
16 | TRBJ2-1 | . | TRBD1 | TRBV5-1 | CASSLGSGTGVHEQFF | TGCGCCAGCAGCTTAGGATCCGGGACAGGGGTACATGAGCAGTTCTTC
14 | TRBJ1-5 | . | . | TRBV7-9 | CASSWDNSNQPQHF | TGTGCCAGCAGCTGGGACAACAGCAATCAGCCCCAGCATTTT
15 | TRBJ2-2 | . | . | TRBV7-7 | CASSPQGWYTGELFF | TGTGCCAGCAGCCCACAGGGTTGGTACACCGGGGAGCTGTTTTTT
15 | TRBJ1-1 | . | TRBD1 | TRBV5-1 | CASSLTQGAGTEAFF | TGCGCCAGCAGCTTGACTCAGGGGGCAGGGACTGAAGCTTTCTTT
16 | TRBJ1-5 | . | . | TRBV19 | CASSIRPEGSNQPQHF | TGTGCCAGTAGTATCAGGCCAGAAGGTAGCAATCAGCCCCAGCATTTT
13 | TRBJ1-1 | . | . | TRBV2 | CASSAGGNTEAFF | TGTGCCAGCAGTGCCGGGGGGAACACTGAAGCTTTCTTT
13 | TRBJ2-7 | . | . | TRBV7-2 | CASSLGQAGEQYF | TGTGCCAGCAGCTTAGGACAGGCAGGGGAGCAGTACTTC
13 | TRBJ1-1 | . | . | TRBV19 | CASSIEISVAAFF | TGTGCCAGTAGTATAGAGATTTCGGTAGCGGCTTTCTTT
15 | TRBJ1-1 | . | TRBD1 | TRBV4-3 | CASSQPGTGVTEAFF | TGCGCCAGCAGCCAACCCGGGACAGGGGTTACTGAAGCTTTCTTT
17 | TRBJ1-5 | . | . | TRBV6-1 | CASSESLGGGFHQPQHF | TGTGCCAGCAGTGAATCACTTGGGGGGGGATTTCATCAGCCCCAGCATTTT
12 | TRBJ2-1 | . | TRBD2 | TRBV28 | CASPSGGDSQFF | TGTGCCAGCCCTTCGGGAGGGGACTCGCAGTTCTTC
14 | TRBJ2-7 | . | TRBD1 | TRBV5-4 | CASSPGQVPNEQYF | TGTGCCAGCAGCCCGGGACAGGTCCCAAACGAGCAGTACTTC
12 | TRBJ2-7 | . | . | TRBV5-6 | CASSLATYEQYF | TGTGCCAGCAGCTTGGCCACCTACGAGCAGTACTTC
17 | TRBJ1-6 | . | TRBD1 | TRBV5-6 | CASSRSSGGSYNSPLHF | TGTGCCAGCAGCCGAAGCTCAGGGGGCTCCTATAATTCACCCCTCCACTTT
15 | TRBJ2-5 | . | TRBD2 | TRBV2 | CASSVGGGGQETQYF | TGTGCCAGCAGTGTAGGCGGGGGGGGCCAAGAGACCCAGTACTTC
14 | TRBJ1-1 | . | TRBD1 | TRBV7-9 | CASNTGGTDTEAFF | TGTGCCAGCAACACAGGGGGCACGGACACTGAAGCTTTCTTT
17 | TRBJ1-2 | . | . | TRBV7-2 | CASSSSRDWRTNYGYTF | TGTGCCAGCAGCTCGTCCCGGGATTGGAGAACTAACTATGGCTACACCTTC
13 | TRBJ2-1 | . | TRBD1 | TRBV9 | CASSIQGYNEQFF | TGTGCCAGCAGCATACAGGGGTACAATGAGCAGTTCTTC
14 | TRBJ1-2 | . | TRBD1 | TRBV4-2 | CASSQEGQGNGYTF | TGTGCCAGCAGCCAAGAAGGACAGGGGAATGGCTACACCTTC
15 | TRBJ1-2 | . | . | TRBV4-2 | CASSQEKGVGYGYTF | TGTGCCAGCAGCCAAGAAAAGGGGGTCGGCTATGGCTACACCTTC
16 | TRBJ2-3 | . | TRBD1 | TRBV28 | CASSLGLGGRTDTQYF | TGTGCCAGCAGTTTAGGTCTAGGGGGCAGAACAGATACGCAGTATTTT